These 20 T cell receptor beta chains share one sample of origin, sequenced in a study of regulatory T cells in long-lasting Graves disease. Combining iRepertoire HTBI primers with Arm-PCR of CDR3 regions, the authors built TCR beta libraries. TCRdb reprocessed the multiplex PCR reads with MiXCR, giving one entry per CDR3 protein. This sample has approximately 500,000 distinct CDR3 sequences; under 25% occur once, and the top ten carry roughly 7.1%. The time point denotes: persistent/refractory GD, antithyroid drugs over 5 years with positive TRAb. From RNA extracted from PBMCs, the TCR library was made. The sequenced sample was peripheral blood mononuclear cells (PBMCs), obtained when the disease was refractory, from a patient treated with antithyroid drugs. These TCRs come from a female donor with Graves disease.

This clonotype was seen at least ten times. The chain carries TRBV28 and TRBJ1-6; 9 bases are a match to TRBD1. The germline V gene encodes CDR1 MDHEN and CDR2 SYDVKM. The CDR3 contains 16 residues. Trimming removed 6 bases from V and 10 bases from J; junction bases left unmatched: 13. The CDR3 loop is CASSRASGQGTSPLHF. The CDR3 DNA reads TGTGCCAGCAGCCGGGCGAGTGGACAGGGGACATCACCCCTCCACTTT.

This clonotype was seen more than once but under ten times. Compared with germline, one end of the junction differs, possibly owing to a read error. This chain links TRBV2 with TRBJ1-4; TRBD1 might be the D (6 bases). CDR1 SNHLY and CDR2 FYNNEI come from the germline V gene. The CDR3 runs 15 residues. The CDR3 is CASKYRDYPNGKLFF. The CDR3 bases are TGTGCCAGCAAGTACAGGGATTACCCTAATGGAAAACTGTTTTTT.

Comment on this clonotype: This CDR3 is missing its conserved last phenylalanine or tryptophan, likely due to a read error. This sequence joins TRBV30 and TRBJ1-1, with unresolved D. The CDR3 is made up of 11 amino acids. CDR1 and CDR2 (germline): GTSNPN, SVGIG (reference sequence). The germline V and J ends were trimmed by 3 bases and 11 bases, with 13 bases remaining between them. CDR3 in amino acids: CAWSSGYVAFS. DNA for the CDR3: TGTGCCTGGAGCTCGGGGTATGTTGCTTTCTCT.

This clonotype was recorded at least ten times. The chain links TRBV24-1 to TRBJ1-4, with 7 positions matching TRBD1. V lost 7 bases and J lost 5; bases outside the gene matches: 15. Germline CDR1 reads KGHDR; CDR2 reads SFDVKD. CDR3 length equals 17 residues. CDR3 DNA: TGTGCCACCAGCCTCTTGCTCGAGACAGGGAGGAATGAAAAACTGTTTTTT. Protein sequence: CATSLLLETGRNEKLFF.

The chain links TRBV15 to TRBJ2-5; 9 nucleotides align to TRBD2. The ends lost 1 base at V and 0 bases at J; junction bases unmatched: 9. Germline assignment: CDR1 LNHNV and CDR2 YYDKDF (reference sequence). The CDR3 covers 18 residues. The CDR3 protein is CATSRVFRTSVYQETQYF. For the CDR3, the DNA is TGTGCCACCAGCAGAGTCTTTAGGACTAGCGTGTACCAAGAGACCCAGTACTTC. The whole variable domain, filled in from reference TRBV15 and TRBJ2-5, reads DAMVIQNPRYQVTQFGKPVTLSCSQTLNHNVMYWYQQKSSQAPKLLFHYYDKDFNNEADTPDNFQSRRPNTSFCFLDIRSPGLGDTAMYLCATSRVFRTSVYQETQYFGPGTRLLVL.

This clonotype was recorded many times. The chain's CDR3 is CASRRVGDTSGSSEKLFF. The CDR3 DNA reads as TGTGCCAGCAGAAGAGTCGGGGACACCTCCGGGTCGAGTGAAAAACTGTTTTTT. This chain uses TRBV6-1 with TRBJ1-4; a possible D gene is TRBD1 (6 bases). This CDR3 is built from 18 residues. Germline values: CDR1 MNHNS, CDR2 SASEGT. The V end was cut by 6 bases, the J end by 7 bases, with 27 bases between.

This clonotype appeared a single time. The rearrangement uses TRBV7-8 and TRBJ1-1; D remains unclear. In germline, CDR1 is SGHVS, CDR2 FQNEAQ. With 1 base removed from V and 8 bases from J, the gap between germline ends came to 14 bases. This CDR3 spans 14 amino acids. The CDR3 reads CASSLGLSGLEAFF. CDR3 nucleotides: TGTGCCAGCAGCTTAGGCCTCTCGGGGTTGGAAGCTTTCTTT.

The rearrangement links TRBV24-1 to TRBJ1-5; D is possibly TRBD1 (6 bases). The CDR3 extends over 14 amino acids. Germline CDR1 and CDR2: KGHDR and SFDVKD. V lost 4 bases and J lost 8, with 14 bases in between. The CDR3 loop reads CATSEPGQRKPQHF. Written as DNA, the CDR3 is TGTGCCACCAGTGAGCCTGGACAGCGCAAGCCCCAGCATTTT.

This clonotype was seen many times. V usage is TRBV6-2 or TRBV6-3 and J usage is TRBJ2-5; 9 bases match TRBD2. This CDR3 is 15 amino acids long. The germline V gene encodes CDR1 MNHEY and CDR2 SVGEGT. Losses at the gene ends were 5 bases for V and 1 base for J; bases not matched to a gene: 5. The CDR3, as DNA: TGTGCCAGCAGTGAAGGACTAGCGAGCCAAGAGACCCAGTACTTC. Protein product: CASSEGLASQETQYF.

The V and J genes are TRBV29-1 and TRBJ2-6, with D uncertain. Germline values: CDR1 SQVTM, CDR2 ANQGSEA. Trimming took 4 bases from V and 0 from J, leaving 13 bases between them. CDR3 length equals 16 residues. Written as DNA, the CDR3 is TGCAGCGTTGTGACGGTAATTTCCTCTGGGGCCAACGTCCTGACTTTC. Translating gives CSVVTVISSGANVLTF. Full variable domain (rest looked up from reference TRBV29-1 and TRBJ2-6): SAVISQKPSRDICQRGTSLTIQCQVDSQVTMMFWYRQQPGQSLTLIATANQGSEATYESGFVIDKFPISRPNLTFSTLTVSNMSPEDSSIYLCSVVTVISSGANVLTFGAGSRLTVL.

This clonotype appeared a few times. The chain recombines TRBV20-1 with TRBJ2-7; 7 nucleotides agree with TRBD2. The CDR3 spans 14 residues. CDR1 DFQATT and CDR2 SNEGSKA come from the germline V gene (reference sequence). J was trimmed by 2 bases and V by 3 bases; bases with no gene match: 7. CDR3 nucleotides: TGCAGTGCTAGTGTCGGCGGGAGAACCTACGAGCAGTACTTC. It codes for CSASVGGRTYEQYF.

This chain connects TRBV6-2 or TRBV6-3 to TRBJ1-4, with unresolved D. With 5 bases removed from V and 8 bases from J, the gap between germline ends came to 9 bases. CDR3 length: 12 amino acids. The V gene's germline CDR1 is MNHEY and CDR2 SVGEGT. The CDR3 loop is CASSNGGEKLFF. In DNA, the CDR3 is TGTGCCAGCAGTAACGGTGGGGAAAAACTGTTTTTT.

The V and J genes are TRBV19 and TRBJ1-2; unclear D gene. This CDR3 comprises 13 residues. CDR1 is LNHDA and CDR2 is SQIVND in the germline V gene (reference sequence). Trimming removed 3 bases at V and 6 bases at J, with 11 bases between. The CDR3 reads CASSMAQLDGYTF. In DNA, the CDR3 is TGTGCCAGTAGTATGGCGCAGCTGGATGGCTACACCTTC.

The gene calls are TRBV12-3 or TRBV12-4 and TRBJ2-3; D possibly uses TRBD1 or TRBD2 (5 bases each). The V gene lost 3 bases and the J gene lost 1 base, with 14 bases spanning the gap. The CDR3 sequence is 16 residues long. CDR3 DNA: TGTGCCAGCAGTTTGGGACGCCAAGGGGGCACAGATACGCAGTATTTT. This encodes CASSLGRQGGTDTQYF.

This rearrangement joins TRBV6-5 to TRBJ2-6, with D unresolved. Germline assignment: CDR1 MNHEY and CDR2 SVGAGI. Deletions cut 2 bases from V and 1 base from J, with 6 bases between. The CDR3 spans 15 residues. CDR3: CASSYALSGANVLTF. CDR3 coding DNA: TGTGCCAGCAGTTACGCCCTTTCTGGGGCCAACGTCCTGACTTTC.

There are many counts of this clonotype. This chain joins TRBV28 and TRBJ2-7, with 10 bases identical to TRBD2. J lost 5 bases, V lost 3 bases, and 4 bases had no gene match. CDR3 size: 14 residues. Germline-derived CDR1 and CDR2 are MDHEN and SYDVKM. The CDR3 is CASSFPGLADEQYF. The CDR3 nucleotides read TGTGCCAGCAGTTTTCCTGGACTAGCGGACGAGCAGTACTTC. Filled out from reference TRBV28 and TRBJ2-7, the complete variable domain reads DVKVTQSSRYLVKRTGEKVFLECVQDMDHENMFWYRQDPGLGLRLIYFSYDVKMKEKGDIPEGYSVSREKKERFSLILESASTNQTSMYLCASSFPGLADEQYFGPGTRLTVT.

The chain has TRBV20-1 and TRBJ1-5; no definite D call. The ends were cut back, 0 bases at V and 6 bases at J, with 12 bases in the middle. Per germline, CDR1 DFQATT and CDR2 SNEGSKA (reference sequence). This CDR3 has 14 residues. For the CDR3, the DNA is TGCAGTGCTAGAGATAAGAGAGCGGGTCAGCCCCAGCATTTT. It specifies CSARDKRAGQPQHF.

This chain joins TRBV13 and TRBJ1-4; possibly TRBD1 for D (6 bases). V was trimmed by 5 bases and J by 7 bases, leaving 20 bases between them. From germline, CDR1 is PRHDT and CDR2 FYEKMQ (reference sequence). The CDR3 is 16 amino acids. CDR3 in DNA: TGTGCCAGCAGCGCCAGGCTTACAGGGCTCACTGAAAAACTGTTTTTT. Translation gives CASSARLTGLTEKLFF. Based on the CDR3 plus reference TRBV13 and TRBJ1-4, the full variable domain is AAGVIQSPRHLIKEKRETATLKCYPIPRHDTVYWYQQGPGQDPQFLISFYEKMQSDKGSIPDRFSAQQFSDYHSELNMSSLELGDSALYFCASSARLTGLTEKLFFGSGTQLSVL.

This clonotype was counted a few times. The genes are TRBV5-1 and TRBJ2-5; either TRBD1 or TRBD2 may fit D (5 bases each). Germline CDR1 SGHRS, CDR2 YFSETQ. The CDR3 has 14 amino acids. The germline V and J ends were trimmed by 4 bases and 4 bases, with 14 bases remaining between them. The CDR3 nucleotides read TGCGCCAGCAGCCCTGGGACCCAGCGAGAGACCCAGTACTTC. Its protein product is CASSPGTQRETQYF.

The chain links TRBV27 to TRBJ1-4; 9 bases map to TRBD1. J gave up 7 bases and V 11 bases, and 17 bases lay outside the gene matches. Germline V gene sequence: CDR1 MNHEY, CDR2 SMNVEV (reference sequence). The CDR3 is 16 residues long. The CDR3 reads CALLQGAEVIGEKLFF. The CDR3, as DNA: TGTGCCTTGCTACAGGGGGCGGAGGTTATCGGTGAAAAACTGTTTTTT.